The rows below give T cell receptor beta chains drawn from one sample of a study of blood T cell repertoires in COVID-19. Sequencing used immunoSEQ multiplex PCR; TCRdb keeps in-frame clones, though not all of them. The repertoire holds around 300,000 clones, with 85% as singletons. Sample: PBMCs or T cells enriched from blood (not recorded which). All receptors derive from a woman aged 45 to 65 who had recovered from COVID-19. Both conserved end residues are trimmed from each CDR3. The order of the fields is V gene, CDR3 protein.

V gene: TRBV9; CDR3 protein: ASSAQRGPYNEQF
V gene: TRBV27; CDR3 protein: ASSSPSSGGGEQF
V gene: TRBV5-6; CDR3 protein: ASSSGQYGYT
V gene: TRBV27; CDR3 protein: ASSYGERAGANEQF
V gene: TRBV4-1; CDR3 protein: ASSPGPWTVNEKLF
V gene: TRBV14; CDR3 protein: ASSQRPGGDTGELF
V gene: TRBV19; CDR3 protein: ASRKGVGTEAF
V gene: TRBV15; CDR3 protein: ATSSGGIEAF
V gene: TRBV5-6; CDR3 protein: ASSLRGGVTEAF
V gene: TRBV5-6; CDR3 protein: ASSLDGNTIY
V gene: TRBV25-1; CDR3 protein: ASSETSGPQGGELF
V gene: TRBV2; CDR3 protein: ASSEDREYGYT
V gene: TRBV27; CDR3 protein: ASSQTNLYSGRMDEQY
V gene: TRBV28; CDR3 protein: ASSFDRGLGYT
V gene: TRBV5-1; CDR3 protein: ASSLGQVYNEQF
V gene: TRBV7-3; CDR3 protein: ASSVGQRNTGELF
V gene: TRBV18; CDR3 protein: ASSPPFTSYEQY
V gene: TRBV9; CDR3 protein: ASSAGIMNTEAF
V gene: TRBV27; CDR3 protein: ASSLSPGGNSPLH
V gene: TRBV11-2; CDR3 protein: ASRDYRQKANYGYT
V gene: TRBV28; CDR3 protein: ASSQQGNGYT
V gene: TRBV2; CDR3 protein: ASNGGRAYNEQF
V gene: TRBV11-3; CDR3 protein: ASSLQRHRAVYNSPLH
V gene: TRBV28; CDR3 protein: ASGGLNEKLF
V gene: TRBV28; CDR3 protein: ASRPDPRLGSYNSPLH
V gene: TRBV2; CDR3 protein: AGGRGYEQY
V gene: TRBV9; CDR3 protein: ASSVVPGAYEQY
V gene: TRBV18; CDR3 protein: ASSPRGQMNTEAF
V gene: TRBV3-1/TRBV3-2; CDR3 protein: ASSRGEDTQY
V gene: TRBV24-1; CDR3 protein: ATRGQGEETQY
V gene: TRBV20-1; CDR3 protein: SARRETQY
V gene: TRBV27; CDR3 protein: ASRDRAYSNQPQH
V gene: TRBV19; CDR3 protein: ASSGTGQGMQPQH
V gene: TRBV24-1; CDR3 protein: ATSARDRGPDTQY